The 3 T cell receptor beta chains below were found in one sample sequenced in a study of CXCR4 blockade with PD-1 therapy in pancreatic cancer. Clones were read by immunoSEQ multiplex PCR, and TCRdb kept only the in-frame ones, dropping some. The sample contains about 8,900 clones, about three fifths of which appear only once. Sequencing was performed on tumor tissue. These TCRs come from a human donor with pancreatic ductal adenocarcinoma.

V and J are TRBV9 and TRBJ2-1; 9 bases are a match to TRBD2. V shed 0 bases, J shed 0 bases, and the junction held 4 bases outside the gene matches. This CDR3 has 17 residues. In germline, CDR1 is SGDLS, CDR2 YYNGEE. The CDR3 reads CASSVAISGSSYNEQFF. In DNA form, the CDR3 reads TGTGCCAGCAGCGTAGCAATTAGCGGGAGCTCCTACAATGAGCAGTTCTTC.

This clone was counted once. The chain employs TRBV12-2 and TRBJ2-1; TRBD2, as called in the table, went unchecked against the DNA. TRBV12-2 represents a pseudogene. The CDR3 loop spans 16 amino acids. The CDR3 sequence: CASAGERGSSYNEQFF. DNA of the CDR3: TGTGCCAGTGCGGGGGAGCGGGGAAGCTCCTACAATGAGCAGTTCTTC.

Comment on this clone: The identical CDR3 is also encoded by other nucleotide sequences in the sample. The chain carries TRBV19 and TRBJ2-5; D may be TRBD1 (5 bases). In germline, CDR1 is LNHDA, CDR2 SQIVND (reference sequence). The V gene lost 1 base and the J gene lost 2 bases, with 11 bases spanning the gap. The CDR3 loop spans 15 amino acids. CDR3 DNA: TGTGCCAGTAGTATAGGTAGGGGCCGGCAAGAGACCCAGTACTTC. It specifies CASSIGRGRQETQYF.